One sample yielded the 20 T cell receptor beta chains listed below, sequenced in a study of cytomegalovirus exposure and HLA in healthy donors. Primers: 60 Vbeta forward and 13 Jbeta reverse. Method: immunoSEQ multiplex PCR; TCRdb's copy keeps in-frame clones and lacks some. The data show 160,000 or so clones, with over 75% seen just once and roughly 0.5% held by the top ten. The sample comprised PBMCs. The source is a woman in her forties or fifties in good health and CMV-seronegative.

Only a few counts were recorded for this clone. V and J are TRBV19 and TRBJ2-6, with a possible D match to TRBD2 (5 bases). Germline V gene sequence: CDR1 LNHDA, CDR2 SQIVND (reference sequence). This CDR3 spans 14 amino acids. V lost 3 bases, J lost 4 bases, and 7 bases lay in between. The CDR3 sequence: CASSIGVGANVLTF. In DNA, the CDR3 is TGTGCCAGTAGTATCGGGGTCGGGGCCAACGTCCTGACTTTC. Drawing the rest from reference TRBV19 and TRBJ2-6, the complete variable domain is DGGITQSPKYLFRKEGQNVTLSCEQNLNHDAMYWYRQDPGQGLRLIYYSQIVNDFQKGDIAEGYSVSREKKESFPLTVTSAQKNPTAFYLCASSIGVGANVLTFGAGSRLTVL.

This clone was seen a handful of times. The rearrangement uses TRBV5-1 and TRBJ1-2, with D maybe TRBD1 (5 bases). Trimming took off 0 bases at V and 8 bases at J, with 8 bases between the two ends. There are 12 residues in the CDR3. Germline lookup yields CDR1 SGHRS and CDR2 YFSETQ. CDR3 sequence: CASSLVQEGYTF. For the CDR3, the DNA is TGCGCCAGCAGCTTGGTACAGGAAGGCTACACCTTC.

This clone has a handful of counts. This chain links TRBV28 with TRBJ1-2, with 9 nucleotides matching TRBD1. Germline assignment: CDR1 MDHEN and CDR2 SYDVKM. The trim removed 10 bases at V and 4 bases at J, leaving 7 bases unmatched. The length of the CDR3 is 13 residues. This chain's CDR3 is CATGTGTLYGYTF. DNA of the CDR3: TGTGCCACAGGGACAGGGACCCTCTATGGCTACACCTTC.

This chain uses TRBV28 with TRBJ2-5; 9 bases map to TRBD2. The DNA end lines up better with TRBJ2-7; the J call may be wrong. Germline V lookup: CDR1 MDHEN, CDR2 SYDVKM. This CDR3 spans 14 amino acids. CDR3 bases: TGTGCCAGCAGTCGCGGACTAGCGCCCTACGAGCAGTACTTC. Residues: CASSRGLAPYEQYF.

This clone was seen once. The chain combines TRBV10-3 with TRBJ1-6; no clear D. V lost 0 bases and J lost 10, with 19 bases in between. CDR1 and CDR2 from the germline V gene are ENHRY and SYGVKD. This CDR3 has 17 amino acids. CDR3 sequence (DNA): TGTGCCATCAGTGAGTCCCCCGGCGGAGATAATTCCTCACCCCTCCACTTT. Translated: CAISESPGGDNSSPLHF.

This clone has a handful of counts. V usage is TRBV21-1 and J usage is TRBJ1-3; the D call of TRBD1 is as the table states it, not checked on the DNA. TRBV21-1 is given as a pseudogene. The CDR3 consists of 15 residues. In nucleotides, the CDR3 is TGTGCCAGCAGCAAGGAATCAGGCGCTGGAAACACCATATATTTT. Amino acid sequence: CASSKESGAGNTIYF.

The chain uses TRBV7-9 and TRBJ2-7, with a weak D call TRBD1 (7 bases). Trimming cost V 0 bases and J 3 bases, with 12 bases left between them. Germline V CDR1 and CDR2: SEHNR, FQNEAQ (reference sequence). The CDR3 is 15 residues long. The CDR3 DNA is TGTGCCAGCAGCTTAGCGCGGGGACAGAACTACGAGCAGTACTTC. It specifies CASSLARGQNYEQYF.

The chain carries TRBV9 and TRBJ2-7; 8 nucleotides agree with TRBD2. Trimming took 0 bases from V and 0 from J; bases not matched to a gene: 8. The V gene's germline CDR1 is SGDLS and CDR2 YYNGEE. The CDR3 is 17 residues long. The CDR3 sequence: CASSVGGAGEISYEQYF. In DNA form, the CDR3 reads TGTGCCAGCAGCGTAGGGGGAGCGGGGGAGATCTCCTACGAGCAGTACTTC.

The chain links TRBV28 to TRBJ1-4; D may be TRBD1 (6 bases). Trimming stripped 7 bases from V and 12 bases from J, with 21 bases between. Germline values: CDR1 MDHEN, CDR2 SYDVKM. The CDR3 runs to 14 residues. The CDR3 DNA reads as TGTGCCAGCACTCGGGACACCACCTCGAGGCAACTGTTTTTT. Translating gives CASTRDTTSRQLFF.

The chain joins TRBV27 to TRBJ2-5, with D perhaps matching TRBD2 (7 bases). Trimming took 5 bases from V and 2 from J, leaving 18 bases between them. Per the germline V gene, CDR1 is MNHEY and CDR2 is SMNVEV (reference sequence). This CDR3 has 16 amino acids. CDR3 loop: CASSRVGGRGQETQYF. In DNA form, the CDR3 reads TGTGCCAGCAGTCGGGTGGGGGGGCGGGGGCAAGAGACCCAGTACTTC.

The genes are TRBV4-2 and TRBJ1-6, with D perhaps TRBD1 (6 bases). The CDR3 runs to 18 residues. V shed 1 base and J shed 10 bases, with 23 bases lying between them. Germline V gives CDR1 LGHNA, CDR2 YNFKEQ. CDR3 amino acids: CASSQVLSGGGLESPLHF. The CDR3 DNA follows: TGTGCCAGCAGCCAAGTTCTTTCGGGAGGGGGACTCGAATCACCCCTCCACTTT.

The chain is built from TRBV7-8 and TRBJ1-1; D unresolved. The germline V gene has CDR1 SGHVS and CDR2 FQNEAQ. The CDR3 covers 10 residues. V gave up 5 bases and J gave up 8 bases, with 6 bases separating them. CDR3: CASSRREAFF. In nucleotides, the CDR3 is TGTGCCAGCAGCCGCAGGGAAGCTTTCTTT.

This clone appeared a few times. The rearrangement joins TRBV7-6 to TRBJ2-5, with D possibly matching TRBD2 (6 bases). Germline lookup yields CDR1 SGHVS and CDR2 FNYEAQ. Trimming shortened V by 2 bases and J by 0 bases, and 19 bases separated the two germline ends. The CDR3 has 18 residues. The CDR3 DNA is TGTGCCAGCAGCTTATCGTGGGGCGGGGCCCGGTACCAAGAGACCCAGTACTTC. Translation: CASSLSWGGARYQETQYF.

This clone was recorded only once. This chain uses TRBV6-5 with TRBJ2-7, with TRBD1 identical over 11 bases. The germline V gene encodes CDR1 MNHEY and CDR2 SVGAGI. With 2 bases clipped from V and 2 bases from J, the junction kept 2 bases outside the gene matches. The CDR3 runs 15 residues. The CDR3 sequence: CASSYPGQGAYEQYF. The CDR3 nucleotides read TGTGCCAGCAGTTACCCGGGACAGGGGGCCTACGAGCAGTACTTC.

The chain employs TRBV4-1 and TRBJ2-7, with TRBD2 matching 9 bases. V trimming: 8 bases; J trimming: 2 bases; junction bases outside the gene matches: 7. The germline gives CDR1 MGHRA, CDR2 YSYEKL. The CDR3 sequence is 14 residues long. The DNA of the CDR3 is TGCGCCAGCGGACCGGGACTAGCCCCCTACGAGCAGTACTTC. Its translation: CASGPGLAPYEQYF.

This clone has just a few counts. The V gene is TRBV6-5, the J gene TRBJ1-1; D is unclear. V shed 7 bases and J shed 2 bases, with 8 bases lying between them. Germline V CDR1 and CDR2: MNHEY, SVGAGI. The length of the CDR3 is 12 residues. The CDR3 region has the DNA TGTGCCAGCACCGACACTAACACTGAAGCTTTCTTT. This translates into CASTDTNTEAFF.

This chain uses TRBV27 with TRBJ2-7; 9 bases agree with TRBD1. The CDR3 loop spans 15 amino acids. Looked up from germline, CDR1 is MNHEY and CDR2 is SMNVEV (reference sequence). The J segment lost 1 base and the V segment lost 3 bases, leaving 4 bases of the junction unmatched. In DNA, the CDR3 is TGTGCCAGCAGTTTGTCCGGGACAGGGTCCTACGAGCAGTACTTC. Translated, it gives CASSLSGTGSYEQYF.

V is TRBV2 and J is TRBJ1-1; perhaps TRBD1 as D (5 bases). This CDR3 has 14 amino acids. Trimming removed 9 bases from V and 4 bases from J, with 18 bases in between. The germline V gene encodes CDR1 SNHLY and CDR2 FYNNEI. The CDR3 bases are TGTGCCAGAAGAAGAGCACTCGGGGGCACTGAAGCTTTCTTT. Translation: CARRRALGGTEAFF.

The gene calls are TRBV7-3 and TRBJ2-3; TRBD2 might be the D (6 bases). CDR3 size: 15 residues. V lost 5 bases and J 2 bases, leaving 14 bases between the germline ends. In germline, CDR1 is SGHTA, CDR2 FQGTGA. CDR3 protein: CASSRTGTSTDTQYF. The CDR3 DNA reads TGTGCCAGCAGCCGCACCGGGACTTCCACAGATACGCAGTATTTT.

The V and J genes are TRBV2 and TRBJ2-7, with 9 bases lining up with TRBD2. CDR3 length: 15 amino acids. CDR1 SNHLY and CDR2 FYNNEI come from the germline V gene. With V trimmed by 6 bases and J by 2 bases, 8 bases remained unmatched. The CDR3 DNA reads TGTGCCAGCAGGGCTAGCGGGAATGAACCCTACGAGCAGTACTTC. Protein: CASRASGNEPYEQYF.